Reported below is one TCR beta chain. Its target antigen remains unknown. The sample holds no much larger clone one base away, and base qualities are not on file. The data belong to a study of shared clonotypes between healthy human individuals (dated by TCRdb to 2019 to 2021). Regarding the research as a whole: A few men and a couple of women, aged 18 to 49 years, made up the cohort. For each donor, CD4 naive and CD4 memory were each given three plates, CD8 naive was given two plates, and CD8 memory was given one plate. To estimate repertoire size and how much clonotype sharing occurs between individuals, the study deeply sequenced the blood TCR repertoires of roughly 5 healthy adults. To increase sequencing depth and limit assay-specific biases, TCR repertoire library preparation and sequencing were carried out by different laboratories using diverse techniques. Per donor, leukapheresis produced somewhere between about 0.94 and 9.5 billion PBMCs. Study-wide findings and limitations: Estimated clonotype richness was generally larger for naive than for memory subsets. Because the study included a small number of donors, the genetic and exposure-history diversity represented was limited. About 5% of naive CD4, around 3.6% of naive CD8, roughly 2.4% of memory CD4, and about 0.4% of memory CD8 clonotypes were shared across several donors. Based on pairwise subsampling, the degree of clonotype sharing among donors was expected to be affected by sequencing depth. Clonotypes shared by all four sorted-subset donors showed higher generation probabilities than non-shared clonotypes. Rarefaction of sorted-subset datasets indicated incomplete sequencing despite the large sequencing depth. Sampling was restricted to blood, and TCR repertoires in tissues likely differ from the TCR repertoires found in blood.

Donors were healthy HIV-negative adults with no recently reported acute infections or vaccinations. All donors were Caucasian adults living in Nashville, Tennessee, USA. CD4+ T cells were enriched through magnetic negative selection, after which naive cells were positively selected on CD45RA and the remaining negative fraction served as the memory subset. Blood was obtained by leukapheresis, after which PBMCs were separated by Ficoll-Histopaque density gradient centrifugation and cryopreserved in liquid nitrogen vapor phase. Purity and quantity of every magnetically sorted T cell population were checked by analytical flow cytometry. Genomic DNA was isolated from every sorted fraction and measured by UV absorbance on a Nanodrop 2000c. Using the deep immunoSEQ assay, TCR CDR3 regions were amplified from genomic DNA by multiplex PCR. Extracted genomic DNA from each cell subset was distributed evenly across all wells of several immunoSEQ 96-well plates, and each plate was treated as a replicate. For sorted subsets, each replicate PCR was loaded with 200 to 250 ng genomic DNA, equivalent to roughly 30,000 T cell genomes. Purified libraries were quantified with a Qubit 3.0 fluorometer, sized on a Bioanalyzer 2100, and re-quantified with the KAPA Library Quantification kit. Each immunoSEQ 96-well plate was sequenced on its own single-read 150-cycle Illumina NextSeq 550 flow cell. The published analysis was carried out like this. The immunoSEQ output contained only junctional sequences without quality scores, so filtering could not match that applied to full-length reads. Sequences were annotated with PyIR, a Python wrapper for IgBLAST v1.9, and V/J genes and CDR3 were assigned using IMGT germline references. Reads with weak V/J assignments (E-value above 1e-6), missing CDR3, stop codons, out-of-frame junctions, or ambiguous translated residues were removed. V3J clonotypes were defined as sequences sharing an identical inferred V gene, J gene, and CDR3 amino acid sequence. Percentage overlap between repertoires was calculated by dividing the number of shared unique clonotypes by the size of the smaller repertoire. RTK rarefaction, the Chao1 estimator, and Recon v2.1 estimates of unobserved clonotypes were used to assess repertoire richness. For all TCRbeta clonotypes obtained by the gDNA method from four donors, generation probabilities were computed with OLGA. TCRdb provides this immuneACCESS table in a form limited to in-frame rearrangements. Some clones are lacking; in checked studies, under half of them reflect an unresolved V gene, and why the rest are absent is not known. V and J calls and clone size follow that table, whereas D and trimming were derived from the DNA. Recorded for this sample are 850,000 to 1,100,000 clones; 70% to 80% of them occurred a single time. 0.85% to 1% of the sample is taken by the ten largest.

The V and J ends are trimmed by 0 bases and 0 bases, leaving 7 bases between them. Measured from the cysteine to the phenylalanine, the CDR3 is 14 residues long. Only the CDR3 DNA stays, 42 bases, in frame from base 1. Reading the germline V gene gives CDR1 SGHRS and CDR2 YFSETQ. Sequenced material: memory CD4+ T cells from PBMCs. In light of the paper, this sample's cell subset or site label describes: CD45RA-negative fraction. The TCR was taken from a man between 18 and 29 years old in good health. Some clones in this sample may be carry-over from other donors' samples. The sequence links TRBV5-1 to TRBJ2-7, with TRBD1 tentatively as D gene (5 bases match). DNA sequence: TGCGCCAGCAGCTTGGACAGGTCCTCCTACGAGCAGTACTTC. Protein translation: CASSLDRSSYEQYF.